The subject of this entry is one T cell receptor beta chain. This entry is derived from a study of technical replicates of blood from a handful of donors. The V gene end was trimmed by 5 bases and the J gene end by 5 bases; junction bases not matched to a gene: 11. The CDR3 is 16 amino acids. Germline-derived CDR1 and CDR2 are MNHEY and SMNVEV (reference sequence). Some clones are missing from TCRdb's copy, which holds only in-frame ones; the method was immunoSEQ multiplex PCR. The repertoire holds about 66,000 clones, with 85% to 90% as singletons. The sample was PBMCs. This chain links TRBV27 with TRBJ2-1, with 8 bases lining up with TRBD2. This TCR came from a human donor in good health. Some clones in this sample may be carry-over from other donors' samples. CDR3 sequence (DNA): TGTGCCAGCAGTCCTGTTTTCGGGAGGGGTAACAATGAGCAGTTCTTC. Amino acid sequence: CASSPVFGRGNNEQFF.